This TCR beta chain was recorded in a study of Ad26.COV2.S vaccination and SARS-CoV-2 variants. Background on the study: Once or twice, 56 days apart, Ad26.COV2.S was delivered intramuscularly.

The method was immunoSEQ multiplex PCR; TCRdb's version includes in-frame clones alone and lacks a portion of them. The sample lists 300,000 to 400,000 clones, around 90% occurring once. As to treatment: some 19 received Ad26.COV2.S at low or high dose, single or two shots; five or six received placebo; per-sample allocation not given. Day 63 following the first vaccine or placebo injection was when the samples were taken. Boston supplied an adult donor aged 18-55 years. An Ad26 vector expressing Wuhan-strain SARS-CoV-2 spike constituted the vaccine. Overall study findings and caveats: From the TCR breadth and depth analyses, total T cell responses may have been underestimated.

On this clone: Its target is not known.

From germline, CDR1 is MNHEY and CDR2 SMNVEV (reference sequence). The V and J ends lost 2 bases and 2 bases respectively, with 11 bases between them. The CDR3 extends over 15 amino acids. Sequencing used peripheral blood, obtained in a trial of Ad26.COV2.S vaccine versus placebo. This receptor was taken from a person aged 18-60 years who received the Ad26.COV2.S COVID-19 vaccine or a placebo. The chain links TRBV27 to TRBJ2-3; tentatively, D is TRBD1 (6 bases). The CDR3 DNA follows: TGTGCCAGCAGTTTACGGGACAACCCCACAGATACGCAGTATTTT. Translating it yields CASSLRDNPTDTQYF.